The entry below gives a single TCR beta chain sequence along with its context. These data originate in a study of blood T cell repertoires in COVID-19. Study-level background: Some COVID-19 samples were acute and others convalescent; all came from the United States, Italy and Spain. T cells, B-cell-depleted T cells, or PBMCs provided the cDNA or gDNA that served as material.

In the original analysis: Reference gene primer amplification gave estimated nucleated cell counts. Data came from immunoSEQ multiplex PCR; TCRdb stores just in-frame clones and leaves some out. That table furnishes V, J and clone size, whereas the DNA furnished D and trimming. The sample yields 150,000 to 200,000 clones, around 84% seen once. Sample: peripheral blood. The TCR was taken from a woman aged 70-85 years with COVID-19, enrolled during active disease.

CDR3 in DNA: TGTGCCAGCAGTTTATCCGGGACAGGCCATGGCTACACCTTC. Protein product: CASSLSGTGHGYTF. J is TRBJ1-2 and V is TRBV27; 8 nucleotides agree with TRBD1. The CDR3 runs to 14 residues. With 0 bases clipped from V and 6 bases from J, the junction kept 3 bases outside the gene matches. Germline assignment: CDR1 MNHEY and CDR2 SMNVEV (reference sequence).